Below, 20 T cell receptor beta chains from the same sample are listed, as sequenced in a study of T cells in Graves' hyperthyroidism and ophthalmopathy (dated by TCRdb to about 2019). Library method: multiplex PCR. The reads were generated on an Illumina HiSeq 2000. Amplification of TCR beta CDR3 regions was carried out from RNA transcripts. The TCR CDR3 was subjected to a first round of RT-PCR using the HTBI primer set and the Qiagen OneStep RT-PCR kit. TCRdb took the public reads, trimmed them with fastp at Q25, ran MiXCR for clone calling and kept in-frame beta chains. Entries are consolidated by CDR3 protein sequence, retaining the most common genes and DNA. In all, the sample holds hundreds of thousands of distinct CDR3 sequences, and 14% to 15% of those were seen once. The ten largest make up around 4.1% of the sample. Sequenced sample: blood. Receptors originate from a woman between 40 and 50 years old with Graves' ophthalmopathy.

Ten or more counts support this clonotype. This chain joins TRBV7-6 and TRBJ2-7; D ambiguous. The V gene lost 1 base and the J gene lost 2 bases, with 9 bases spanning the gap. The CDR3 has 14 residues. The germline gives CDR1 SGHVS, CDR2 FNYEAQ. DNA for the CDR3: TGTGCCAGCAGCTTAGGGGCAGCGACCTACGAGCAGTACTTC. Translating it yields CASSLGAATYEQYF. Full variable domain (missing parts from reference TRBV7-6 and TRBJ2-7): GAGVSQSPRYKVTKRGQDVALRCDPISGHVSLYWYRQALGQGPEFLTYFNYEAQQDKSGLPNDRFSAERPEGSISTLTIQRTEQRDSAMYRCASSLGAATYEQYFGPGTRLTVT.

This clonotype was counted ten times or more. This rearrangement joins TRBV5-5 to TRBJ2-7; 13 bases agree with TRBD2. The CDR3 sequence is 16 residues long. Per germline, CDR1 SGHKS and CDR2 YYEKEE (reference sequence). The J segment lost 5 bases and the V segment lost 0 bases, leaving 5 bases of the junction unmatched. CDR3 in DNA: TGTGCCAGCAGCTTGGAACTAGCGGGAGGGCCCAACGAGCAGTACTTC. Protein sequence: CASSLELAGGPNEQYF.

This clonotype was detected many times. The chain carries TRBV28 and TRBJ1-1; possible D gene TRBD1, 6 bases. V was shortened by 2 bases and J by 0 bases, with 16 bases between the two germline ends. Germline CDR1 is MDHEN and CDR2 is SYDVKM. This CDR3 comprises 17 residues. In nucleotides, the CDR3 is TGTGCCAGCAGTTTACCCTCCTTACAGGGATTGAACACTGAAGCTTTCTTT. Its translation: CASSLPSLQGLNTEAFF.

The rearrangement uses TRBV11-1 and TRBJ2-7; 12 bases match TRBD2. The CDR3 runs 15 residues. Trimming cost V 5 bases and J 6 bases; bases outside gene matches: 8. Germline V CDR1 and CDR2: SGHAT, FQDESV (reference sequence). In nucleotides, the CDR3 is TGTGCCAGCAGCGTCGGACTAGCGGGAATGGGCGAGCAGTACTTC. Amino acid sequence: CASSVGLAGMGEQYF.

The table lists this clonotype with many counts. The chain is built from TRBV28 and TRBJ1-5; TRBD1 agrees at 7 bases. Per the germline V gene, CDR1 is MDHEN and CDR2 is SYDVKM. J was trimmed by 2 bases and V by 6 bases; bases with no gene match: 7. This CDR3 is built from 15 residues. CDR3 bases: TGTGCCAGCAGCAAGACAGGGTTCGGCAATCAGCCCCAGCATTTT. It translates to CASSKTGFGNQPQHF.

V gene TRBV2 combines with J gene TRBJ1-3, with 8 bases matching TRBD1. The CDR3 is 15 amino acids. The V and J ends lost 7 bases and 3 bases, in that order; junction bases with no gene match: 8. The germline gives CDR1 SNHLY, CDR2 FYNNEI. The CDR3: CASIPDRGGGNTIYF. CDR3 bases: TGTGCCAGCATTCCCGACAGGGGAGGTGGAAACACCATATATTTT.

This clonotype came up many times. The chain carries TRBV10-3 and TRBJ2-5; D unresolved. V gave up 0 bases and J gave up 6 bases, with 2 bases separating them. The CDR3 is 11 amino acids. Germline assignment: CDR1 ENHRY and CDR2 SYGVKD. This CDR3 reads CAISESKTQYF. The CDR3 DNA reads as TGTGCCATCAGTGAGTCGAAGACCCAGTACTTC.

This clonotype was observed at least ten times. The chain has TRBV6-5 and TRBJ2-5; D gene uncertain. This CDR3 is 14 amino acids long. Trimming left V 1 base short and J 2 bases short, with 8 bases between. Germline V gene sequence: CDR1 MNHEY, CDR2 SVGAGI. CDR3 nucleotides: TGTGCCAGCAGTTACTACGGGCAGCAAGAGACCCAGTACTTC. Amino acids: CASSYYGQQETQYF.

This clonotype appeared many times. The chain employs TRBV6-1 and TRBJ2-5; TRBD2 agrees at 9 bases. This CDR3 spans 15 amino acids. V gave up 7 bases and J gave up 2 bases; unmatched junction bases: 8. Germline V gene data show CDR1 as MNHNS and CDR2 as SASEGT. CDR3 sequence (DNA): TGTGCCAGCACTAAGGGGCTAGCGGGACAAGAGACCCAGTACTTC. As protein: CASTKGLAGQETQYF.

The rearrangement uses TRBV30 and TRBJ1-5, with 8 nucleotides matching TRBD1. Trimming cost V 5 bases and J 6 bases; bases outside gene matches: 6. Germline V gene data show CDR1 as GTSNPN and CDR2 as SVGIG (reference sequence). The length of the CDR3 is 13 residues. The CDR3 loop reads CAWGQGGSQPQHF. CDR3 nucleotide sequence: TGTGCCTGGGGACAGGGCGGGAGTCAGCCCCAGCATTTT. Variable domain in full (rest from reference TRBV30 and TRBJ1-5): SQTIHQWPATLVQPVGSPLSLECTVEGTSNPNLYWYRQAAGRGLQLLFYSVGIGQISSEVPQNLSASRPQDRQFILSSKKLLLSDSGFYLCAWGQGGSQPQHFGDGTRLSIL.

This clonotype appeared a single time. The chain employs TRBV28 and TRBJ1-3; D is uncertain. The ends were cut back, 2 bases at V and 2 bases at J, with 16 bases in the middle. In germline, CDR1 is MDHEN, CDR2 SYDVKM. The CDR3 totals 17 residues. CDR3 DNA: TGTGCCAGCAGTTTAGACTCGAATACGTGGGCTGGAAACACCATATATTTT. It encodes CASSLDSNTWAGNTIYF.

This clonotype was recorded many times. The chain carries TRBV19 and TRBJ2-7; TRBD2 agrees at 7 bases. V was pared by 6 bases and J by 2 bases, with 10 bases of the junction left unmatched. Per the germline V gene, CDR1 is LNHDA and CDR2 is SQIVND (reference sequence). This CDR3 has 15 amino acids. The CDR3 sequence: CASSLALADTYEQYF. The CDR3 coding sequence is TGTGCCAGTAGCCTTGCCCTAGCGGATACCTACGAGCAGTACTTC.

At least ten counts were recorded for this clonotype. The rearrangement joins TRBV19 to TRBJ1-1, with a weak D call TRBD1 (5 bases). V was pared by 7 bases and J by 5 bases, with 14 bases between. CDR1 is LNHDA, CDR2 SQIVND, per germline (reference sequence). This CDR3 has 13 residues. In DNA, the CDR3 is TGTGCCAGTAAGAGGGGCGCGGGAACTGAAGCTTTCTTT. It yields the protein CASKRGAGTEAFF.

The chain joins TRBV7-9 to TRBJ1-1; D unclear. This CDR3 spans 13 amino acids. With 2 bases removed from V and 6 bases from J, the gap between germline ends came to 10 bases. Germline CDR1 is SEHNR and CDR2 is FQNEAQ (reference sequence). The CDR3 DNA reads TGTGCCAGCAGCTTATTGGGTCGGTCTGAAGCTTTCTTT. Its translation: CASSLLGRSEAFF.

This clonotype was detected many times. The CDR3 is CASSLRVESEAFF. The CDR3 DNA is TGTGCCAGCAGCCTCAGGGTGGAGAGTGAAGCTTTCTTT. The chain couples TRBV4-2 to TRBJ1-1; a possible D gene is TRBD1 (5 bases). This CDR3 comprises 13 residues. The V end lost 4 bases, the J end lost 7 bases, and 13 bases lay between the germline ends. Looked up from germline, CDR1 is LGHNA and CDR2 is YNFKEQ.

The table lists this clonotype with many counts. The V gene is TRBV28, the J gene TRBJ2-2; no definite D call. The germline V and J ends were trimmed by 7 bases and 8 bases, with 20 bases remaining between them. CDR3 length: 15 residues. Per the germline V gene, CDR1 is MDHEN and CDR2 is SYDVKM. CDR3 region: CASTPELGLGGELFF. For the CDR3, the DNA is TGTGCCAGCACCCCTGAGTTAGGGTTGGGTGGGGAGCTGTTTTTT.

This clonotype was recorded at least ten times. The chain couples TRBV7-2 to TRBJ2-5, with a tentative D call TRBD1 (6 bases). The CDR3 covers 15 residues. Germline loops: CDR1 SGHTA, CDR2 FQGNSA. Trimming took 3 bases from V and 5 from J, leaving 16 bases between them. Here the CDR3 DNA reads TGTGCCAGCAGCTTCCAGGGGAGTGGGTTCGAGACCCAGTACTTC. Translation: CASSFQGSGFETQYF.

This clonotype was seen only a few times. V is TRBV6-1 and J is TRBJ1-1; 7 bases map to TRBD1. The CDR3 runs to 15 residues. Per germline, CDR1 MNHNS and CDR2 SASEGT. V dropped 7 bases and J dropped 0; count of bases not matched to a gene: 8. CDR3 sequence: CASKKTGTMNTEAFF. CDR3 in DNA: TGTGCCAGCAAGAAGACAGGGACGATGAACACTGAAGCTTTCTTT.

This clonotype was observed at least ten times. J is TRBJ1-5 and V is TRBV29-1; tentatively, D is TRBD1 (5 bases). The CDR3 is 14 amino acids. The germline V gene encodes CDR1 SQVTM and CDR2 ANQGSEA. V lost 5 bases to trimming and J lost 4 bases, with 15 bases between them. CDR3 protein: CSVKSGTGNQPQHF. CDR3 DNA sequence: TGCAGCGTTAAGTCCGGGACGGGGAATCAGCCCCAGCATTTT.

Many counts were recorded for this clonotype. V gene TRBV20-1 combines with J gene TRBJ1-2, with TRBD1 matching over 7 bases. CDR1 and CDR2 from the germline V gene are DFQATT and SNEGSKA (reference sequence). The CDR3 covers 11 residues. V trimming: 1 base; J trimming: 8 bases; junction bases outside the gene matches: 1. The CDR3 region is CSARGQGGYTF. The CDR3 nucleotides read TGCAGTGCTAGAGGACAGGGCGGCTACACCTTC.